A single sample gave rise to the 10 T cell receptor beta chains below, sequenced in a study of T cells in Graves' hyperthyroidism and ophthalmopathy. TCR beta CDR3 sequences were amplified from RNA transcripts. RT-PCR in the first round (using the HTBI primer set) targeted the TCR CDR3. TCRdb fed the multiplex PCR reads into MiXCR, producing one record per CDR3 protein. Here the sample spans some 700,000 distinct CDR3 sequences, around a sixth being singletons. Sequenced material: blood. The receptors here all came from a man aged 50 or older with Graves' hyperthyroidism.

This clonotype was seen more than once but under ten times. The gene calls are TRBV10-3 and TRBJ2-7; D may match TRBD1 or TRBD2 (5 bases each). Germline values: CDR1 ENHRY, CDR2 SYGVKD. This CDR3 is built from 14 residues. V was pared by 5 bases and J by 5 bases, with 16 bases between. CDR3 sequence (DNA): TGTGCCATCAGTTCCCCCGGGACCCCCCACGAGCAGTACTTC. Translation gives CAISSPGTPHEQYF.

This clonotype was counted once. An end of the junction differs from the germline gene, which may be a read error. V and J are TRBV10-3 and TRBJ2-1; the D gene is possibly TRBD2 (6 bases). Germline V lookup: CDR1 ENHRY, CDR2 SYGVKD. The CDR3 runs 16 residues. This CDR3 reads CAITEGDGPPYNGQFF. CDR3 DNA sequence: TGTGCCATCACGGAGGGAGACGGGCCTCCCTACAATGGGCAGTTCTTC.

The J gene is TRBJ2-3, the V gene TRBV6-2 or TRBV6-3; 11 bases fit TRBD2. Germline CDR1 MNHEY, CDR2 SVGEGT. The junction had 8 bases not matched to a gene; V was cut back by 6 bases and J by 3 bases. The CDR3 runs to 16 residues. The CDR3 loop reads CASSNLAGGFTDTQYF. The CDR3 DNA reads TGTGCCAGCAGCAACCTAGCGGGAGGTTTTACAGATACGCAGTATTTT.

In this sample, this clonotype turned up many times. V gene TRBV27 combines with J gene TRBJ1-2; 9 bases line up with TRBD1. The germline V gene encodes CDR1 MNHEY and CDR2 SMNVEV (reference sequence). The CDR3 is 15 residues long. V was clipped by 2 bases and J by 7 bases; unmatched bases: 8. The CDR3 nucleotides are TGTGCCAGCAGTTTACTCGGGACAGGGAATGGTGGCTACACCTTC. Translated: CASSLLGTGNGGYTF.

The J gene is TRBJ2-7, the V gene TRBV6-1, with 11 bases lining up with TRBD1. Trimming cost V 5 bases and J 4 bases; bases outside gene matches: 10. Germline lookup yields CDR1 MNHNS and CDR2 SASEGT. The CDR3 covers 16 residues. The CDR3: CASSFSGTGGGYEQYF. As DNA, the CDR3 is TGTGCCAGCAGTTTCTCTGGGACAGGGGGTGGATACGAGCAGTACTTC.

This clonotype was seen ten or more times. The gene calls are TRBV12-3 or TRBV12-4 and TRBJ1-5; weak D call: TRBD1 (5 bases). The CDR3 contains 15 residues. Trimming took off 3 bases at V and 3 bases at J, with 12 bases between the two ends. DNA of the CDR3: TGTGCCAGCAGTTTTGCGCAGGGCGACAATCAGCCCCAGCATTTT. It specifies CASSFAQGDNQPQHF.

The gene calls are TRBV6-1 and TRBJ2-7, with a tentative D call TRBD2 (6 bases). The germline CDR1 and CDR2 sequences are MNHNS and SASEGT. This CDR3 is built from 14 residues. Trimming stripped 10 bases from V and 2 bases from J, with 18 bases between. The CDR3 DNA follows: TGTGCCACCACCCCGGCGGGACGACCCTACGAGCAGTACTTC. Its translation is CATTPAGRPYEQYF.

The chain is built from TRBV11-3 and TRBJ2-5; TRBD1 might be the D (5 bases). The CDR3 length is 14 residues. CDR1 is SGHNT, CDR2 YENEEA, per germline. Deletions cut 5 bases from V and 2 bases from J, with 12 bases between. CDR3 DNA: TGTGCCAGCAGCGTCGACAGAGTTCAAGAGACCCAGTACTTC. It is translated as CASSVDRVQETQYF.

The J gene is TRBJ1-1, the V gene TRBV30, with D possibly matching TRBD1 (6 bases). The CDR3 spans 13 residues. Trimming left V 3 bases short and J 2 bases short, with 10 bases between. The germline V gene encodes CDR1 GTSNPN and CDR2 SVGIG (reference sequence). The CDR3 sequence: CAWRGGTNTEAFF. For the CDR3, the DNA is TGTGCCTGGAGGGGGGGGACAAACACTGAAGCTTTCTTT. Combining the CDR3 with reference TRBV30 and TRBJ1-1 gives the whole variable domain SQTIHQWPATLVQPVGSPLSLECTVEGTSNPNLYWYRQAAGRGLQLLFYSVGIGQISSEVPQNLSASRPQDRQFILSSKKLLLSDSGFYLCAWRGGTNTEAFFGQGTRLTVV.

This clonotype was detected ten times or more. Here the CDR3 DNA reads TGCAGTGCTAGAGGATACACTGAAGCTTTCTTT. It codes for CSARGYTEAFF. The V and J genes are TRBV20-1 and TRBJ1-1; D gene uncertain. The CDR3 has 11 amino acids. With 1 base removed from V and 3 bases from J, the gap between germline ends came to 3 bases. Per germline, CDR1 DFQATT and CDR2 SNEGSKA (reference sequence).